The 13 T cell receptor beta chains presented below share a single source sample, sequenced in a study of siplizumab effects on memory and regulatory T cells. Using immunoSEQ multiplex PCR, the repertoire was profiled, and TCRdb retains in-frame clones only, with some absent. The sample consists of about 50,000 clones, roughly 92% of them appearing once. The sequenced material came from CD8+ T cells sorted from blood. These receptors were taken from a human donor in good health.

The rearrangement joins TRBV28 to TRBJ1-2; D gene ambiguous. The V and J ends lost 2 bases and 3 bases respectively, with 19 bases between them. The CDR3 covers 17 residues. Germline V gene sequence: CDR1 MDHEN, CDR2 SYDVKM. In nucleotides, the CDR3 is TGTGCCAGCAGTTTAACCCGTCCGGCAACTCGGTACTATGGCTACACCTTC. Translation: CASSLTRPATRYYGYTF.

The chain recombines TRBV19 with TRBJ2-7; 10 nucleotides match TRBD1. The CDR3 totals 14 residues. Germline CDR1 reads LNHDA; CDR2 reads SQIVND (reference sequence). After removal of 5 bases from V and 2 bases from J, the junction contained 3 bases not matched to a gene. The CDR3 bases are TGTGCCAGTAGTCATGGACAGGGGGCCTACGAGCAGTACTTC. This codes for CASSHGQGAYEQYF.

The V gene is TRBV6-1, the J gene TRBJ2-1; D is unresolved. There are 15 residues in the CDR3. CDR1 and CDR2 (germline): MNHNS, SASEGT. With 1 base removed from V and 2 bases from J, the gap between germline ends came to 9 bases. CDR3 loop: CASSEDISPYNEQFF. Written as DNA, the CDR3 is TGTGCCAGCAGTGAAGATATATCCCCCTACAATGAGCAGTTCTTC.

This chain links TRBV19 with TRBJ1-6, with D possibly being TRBD1 (6 bases). Trimming pared 6 bases from V and 10 bases from J, leaving 10 bases between. The germline V gene has CDR1 LNHDA and CDR2 SQIVND (reference sequence). CDR3 size: 12 residues. The CDR3 loop reads CASRQGMSPLHF. As DNA, the CDR3 is TGTGCCAGTAGACAGGGAATGTCACCCCTCCACTTT.

The chain couples TRBV7-9 to TRBJ1-4; no clear D gene. CDR1 is SEHNR, CDR2 FQNEAQ, per germline (reference sequence). The CDR3 extends over 15 amino acids. Between the trimmed V and J ends, which lost 5 bases and 0 bases, there was a span of 10 bases. CDR3 in amino acids: CASSKTDATNEKLFF. The CDR3 coding sequence is TGTGCCAGCAGCAAGACGGATGCAACTAATGAAAAACTGTTTTTT.

The chain has TRBV9 and TRBJ2-7; the match to TRBD2 covers 8 bases. Germline assignment: CDR1 SGDLS and CDR2 YYNGEE. V shed 0 bases and J 2 bases; nucleotides not matched to a gene: 4. The CDR3 covers 15 residues. The CDR3 sequence is CASSVEIAGTYEQYF. Here the CDR3 DNA reads TGTGCCAGCAGCGTAGAGATAGCGGGGACCTACGAGCAGTACTTC.

Comments on this clone: The junction shows a germline mismatch at one end, possibly a read error. The chain employs TRBV5-1 and TRBJ2-1, with 16 bases that match TRBD2. The CDR3 sequence is 19 residues long. Per the germline V gene, CDR1 is SGHRS and CDR2 is YFSETQ. CDR3 region: CATSGGTSGREGTVFEQFF. CDR3 coding DNA: TGCGCCACCAGCGGGGGGACTAGCGGGAGGGAGGGGACGGTTTTTGAGCAGTTCTTC. The complete variable domain, with remaining parts taken from reference TRBV5-1 and TRBJ2-1, reads KAGVTQTPRYLIKTRGQQVTLSCSPISGHRSVSWYQQTPGQGLQFLFEYFSETQRNKGNFPGRFSGRQFSNSRSEMNVSTLELGDSALYLCATSGGTSGREGTVFEQFFGPGTRLTVL.

This clone is deemed medium-sized. The chain couples TRBV6-1 to TRBJ2-7; 9 positions match TRBD1. The CDR3 runs 16 residues. Germline V CDR1 and CDR2: MNHNS, SASEGT. The V gene end was trimmed by 2 bases and the J gene end by 1 base; junction bases not matched to a gene: 6. The CDR3 nucleotides read TGTGCCAGCAGTGAATCGGTAGGGACAGGGTCCTACGAGCAGTACTTC. Residues: CASSESVGTGSYEQYF.

CDR3 DNA sequence: TGCGCCAGCAGTGCCGCTTGGGCGGCCGACTCCTACGAGCAGTACTTC. Its protein is CASSAAWAADSYEQYF. The chain links TRBV10-2 to TRBJ2-7, with D unresolved. The CDR3 spans 16 residues. Germline V lookup: CDR1 WSHSY, CDR2 SAAADI. The V and J ends lost 4 bases and 0 bases respectively, with 16 bases between them.

The chain has TRBV6-6 and TRBJ2-7; tentatively, D is TRBD2 (7 bases). The CDR3 is made up of 14 amino acids. The V end lost 4 bases, the J end lost 3 bases, and 13 bases lay between the germline ends. Germline V lookup: CDR1 MNHNY, CDR2 SVGAGI (reference sequence). The CDR3 bases are TGTGCCAGCAGTTTACAGGGAGGGGTCTACGAGCAGTACTTC. Protein: CASSLQGGVYEQYF.

This sequence joins TRBV13 and TRBJ2-3; 7 bases are a match to TRBD2. There are 15 residues in the CDR3. The V gene end was trimmed by 1 base and the J gene end by 4 bases; junction bases not matched to a gene: 5. Germline lookup yields CDR1 PRHDT and CDR2 FYEKMQ (reference sequence). The CDR3 reads CASSLETAGADTQYF. In nucleotides, the CDR3 is TGTGCCAGCAGCTTAGAAACCGCGGGAGCAGATACGCAGTATTTT.

The chain employs TRBV5-1 and TRBJ1-6, with unresolved D. The V gene lost 0 bases and the J gene lost 9 bases, with 22 bases spanning the gap. The CDR3 has 18 residues. The germline V gene has CDR1 SGHRS and CDR2 YFSETQ. Written as DNA, the CDR3 is TGCGCCAGCAGCTTGGAGGAGCAGGCTCGTTCCTTACCTTCACCCCTCCACTTT. Protein sequence: CASSLEEQARSLPSPLHF.

This chain joins TRBV27 and TRBJ2-6, with D tentatively TRBD2 (5 bases). CDR3 length equals 17 residues. V was trimmed by 3 bases and J by 1 base, leaving 13 bases between them. The germline V gene has CDR1 MNHEY and CDR2 SMNVEV (reference sequence). CDR3 sequence reads: CASSFWYRESGANVLTF. Here the CDR3 DNA reads TGTGCCAGCAGTTTTTGGTATAGGGAGTCTGGGGCCAACGTCCTGACTTTC.